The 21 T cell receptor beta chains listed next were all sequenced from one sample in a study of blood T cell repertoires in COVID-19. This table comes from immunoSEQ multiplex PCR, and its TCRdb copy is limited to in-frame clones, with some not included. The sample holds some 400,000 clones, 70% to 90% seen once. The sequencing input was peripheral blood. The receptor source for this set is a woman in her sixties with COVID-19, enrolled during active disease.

CDR3 amino acids: CASSLVPQGGYKTYNEQFF. The CDR3 coding sequence is TGCGCCAGCAGCTTGGTTCCCCAAGGGGGATACAAAACCTACAATGAGCAGTTCTTC. V usage is TRBV5-1 and J usage is TRBJ2-1; D might be TRBD1 (6 bases). Deletions cut 0 bases from V and 2 bases from J, with 21 bases between. This CDR3 region has 19 residues. CDR1 SGHRS and CDR2 YFSETQ come from the germline V gene.

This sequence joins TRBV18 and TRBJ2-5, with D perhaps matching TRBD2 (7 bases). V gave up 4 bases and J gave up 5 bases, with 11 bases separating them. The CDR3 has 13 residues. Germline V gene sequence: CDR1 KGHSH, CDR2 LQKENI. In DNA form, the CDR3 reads TGTGCCAGCTCACTACAGGGAGGGGAGACCCAGTACTTC. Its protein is CASSLQGGETQYF.

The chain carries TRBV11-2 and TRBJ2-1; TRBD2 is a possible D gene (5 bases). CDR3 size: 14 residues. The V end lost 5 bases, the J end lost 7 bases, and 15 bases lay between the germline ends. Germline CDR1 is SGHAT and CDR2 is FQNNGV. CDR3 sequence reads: CASSREAGGNEQFF. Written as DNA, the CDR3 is TGTGCCAGCAGCCGTGAGGCAGGCGGGAATGAGCAGTTCTTC.

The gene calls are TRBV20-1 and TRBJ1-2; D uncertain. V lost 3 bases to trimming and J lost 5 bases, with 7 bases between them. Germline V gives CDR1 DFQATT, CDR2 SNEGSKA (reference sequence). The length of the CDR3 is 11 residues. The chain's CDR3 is CSARSVYGYTF. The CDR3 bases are TGCAGTGCTAGGAGCGTATATGGCTACACCTTC.

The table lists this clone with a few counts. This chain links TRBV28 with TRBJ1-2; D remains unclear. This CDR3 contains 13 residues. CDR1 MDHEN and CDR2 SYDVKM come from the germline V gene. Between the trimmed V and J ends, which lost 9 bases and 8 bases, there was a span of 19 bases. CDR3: CASTLGGSRGYTF. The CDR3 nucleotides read TGTGCCAGTACCCTAGGAGGGAGTCGCGGCTACACCTTC.

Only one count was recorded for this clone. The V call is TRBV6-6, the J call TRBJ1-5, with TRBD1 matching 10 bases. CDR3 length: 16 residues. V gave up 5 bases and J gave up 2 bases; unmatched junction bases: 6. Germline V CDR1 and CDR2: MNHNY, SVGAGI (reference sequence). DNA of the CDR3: TGTGCCAGCAGTAGGGCCGGGACAGGGGGCAATCAGCCCCAGCATTTT. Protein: CASSRAGTGGNQPQHF.

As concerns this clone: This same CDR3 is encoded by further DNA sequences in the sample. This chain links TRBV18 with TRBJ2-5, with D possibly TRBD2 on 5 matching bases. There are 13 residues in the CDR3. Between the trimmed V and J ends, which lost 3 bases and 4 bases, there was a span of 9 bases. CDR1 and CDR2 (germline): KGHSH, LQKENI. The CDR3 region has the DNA TGTGCCAGCTCACCGAGGGCGGGAGAGACCCAGTACTTC. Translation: CASSPRAGETQYF. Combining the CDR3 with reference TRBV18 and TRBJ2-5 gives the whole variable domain NAGVMQNPRHLVRRRGQEARLRCSPMKGHSHVYWYRQLPEEGLKFMVYLQKENIIDESGMPKERFSAEFPKEGPSILRIQQVVRGDSAAYFCASSPRAGETQYFGPGTRLLVL.

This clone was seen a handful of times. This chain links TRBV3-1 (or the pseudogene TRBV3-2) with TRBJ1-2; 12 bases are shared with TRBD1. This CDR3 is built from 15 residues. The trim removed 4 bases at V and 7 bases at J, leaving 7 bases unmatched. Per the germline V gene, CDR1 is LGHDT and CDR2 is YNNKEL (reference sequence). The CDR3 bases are TGTGCCAGCAGCCCCGGGACAGGGGGCGTTCTTGGCTACACCTTC. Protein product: CASSPGTGGVLGYTF.

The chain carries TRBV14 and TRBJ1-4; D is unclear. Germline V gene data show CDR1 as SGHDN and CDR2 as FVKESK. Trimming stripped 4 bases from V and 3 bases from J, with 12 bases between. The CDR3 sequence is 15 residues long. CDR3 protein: CASSPFRRSNEKLFF. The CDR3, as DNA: TGTGCCAGCAGCCCCTTCCGGCGGTCTAATGAAAAACTGTTTTTT.

CDR3 nucleotides: TGTGCCAGCAGCTTAGCGCTGACAGCATATGGCTACACCTTC. It encodes CASSLALTAYGYTF. V and J are TRBV7-9 and TRBJ1-2; a possible D gene is TRBD1 (5 bases). Germline assignment: CDR1 SEHNR and CDR2 FQNEAQ (reference sequence). This CDR3 is 14 amino acids long. V was pared by 0 bases and J by 5 bases, with 10 bases between.

In DNA form, the CDR3 reads TGTGCCAGCAGCGTTAGCGGGGGGAAGGGGTACGAGCAGTACTTC. It codes for CASSVSGGKGYEQYF. V is TRBV9 and J is TRBJ2-7; the match to TRBD2 covers 10 bases. Germline V gene sequence: CDR1 SGDLS, CDR2 YYNGEE. With V trimmed by 2 bases and J by 4 bases, 6 bases remained unmatched. The CDR3 spans 15 residues.

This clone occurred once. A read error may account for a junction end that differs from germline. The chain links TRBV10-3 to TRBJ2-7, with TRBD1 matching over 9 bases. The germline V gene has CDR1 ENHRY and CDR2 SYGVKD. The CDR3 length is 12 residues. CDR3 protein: CAISELGTGHDF. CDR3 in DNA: TGTGCCATCAGTGAGCTGGGGACAGGGCACGACTTC.

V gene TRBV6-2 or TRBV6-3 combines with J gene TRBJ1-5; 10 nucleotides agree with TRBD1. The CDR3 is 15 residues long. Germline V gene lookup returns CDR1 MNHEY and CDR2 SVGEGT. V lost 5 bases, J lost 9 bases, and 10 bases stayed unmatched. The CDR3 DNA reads TGTGCCAGCAGTCAAGGACAGGGGGGCAATTGGCCCCAGCATTTT. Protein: CASSQGQGGNWPQHF.

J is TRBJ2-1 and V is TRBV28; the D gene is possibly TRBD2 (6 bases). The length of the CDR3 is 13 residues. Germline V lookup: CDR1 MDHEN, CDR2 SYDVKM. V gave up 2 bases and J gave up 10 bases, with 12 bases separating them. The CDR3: CASSLDGGFEQFF. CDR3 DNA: TGTGCCAGCAGTTTAGATGGGGGGTTCGAGCAGTTCTTC. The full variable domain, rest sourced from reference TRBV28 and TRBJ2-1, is DVKVTQSSRYLVKRTGEKVFLECVQDMDHENMFWYRQDPGLGLRLIYFSYDVKMKEKGDIPEGYSVSREKKERFSLILESASTNQTSMYLCASSLDGGFEQFFGPGTRLTVL.

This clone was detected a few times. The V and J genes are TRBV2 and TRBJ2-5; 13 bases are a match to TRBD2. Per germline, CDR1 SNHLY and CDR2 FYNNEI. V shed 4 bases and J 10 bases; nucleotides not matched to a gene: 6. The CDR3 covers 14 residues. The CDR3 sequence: CASSGLAGGSGQYF. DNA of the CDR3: TGTGCCAGCAGTGGACTAGCGGGGGGCTCAGGCCAGTACTTC.

This CDR3 reads CASSLDRYNEQFF. DNA for the CDR3: TGTGCCAGCAGCTTAGATCGGTACAATGAGCAGTTCTTC. This sequence joins TRBV11-2 and TRBJ2-1; D is unresolved. Per the germline V gene, CDR1 is SGHAT and CDR2 is FQNNGV. Between the trimmed V and J ends, which lost 0 bases and 4 bases, there was a span of 4 bases. The CDR3 length is 13 residues.

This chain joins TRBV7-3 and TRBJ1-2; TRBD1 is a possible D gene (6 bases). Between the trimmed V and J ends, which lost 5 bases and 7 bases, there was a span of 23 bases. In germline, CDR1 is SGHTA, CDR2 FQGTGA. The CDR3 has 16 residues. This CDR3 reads CASSRSGQENWSGYTF. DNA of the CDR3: TGTGCCAGCAGCCGCTCGGGACAAGAAAACTGGAGTGGCTACACCTTC.

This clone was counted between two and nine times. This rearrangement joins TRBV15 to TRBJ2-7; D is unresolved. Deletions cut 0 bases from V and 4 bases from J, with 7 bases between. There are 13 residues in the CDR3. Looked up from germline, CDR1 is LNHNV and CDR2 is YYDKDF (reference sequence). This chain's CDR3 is CATSRDLRYEQYF. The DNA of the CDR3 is TGTGCCACCAGCAGAGATCTTCGGTACGAGCAGTACTTC.

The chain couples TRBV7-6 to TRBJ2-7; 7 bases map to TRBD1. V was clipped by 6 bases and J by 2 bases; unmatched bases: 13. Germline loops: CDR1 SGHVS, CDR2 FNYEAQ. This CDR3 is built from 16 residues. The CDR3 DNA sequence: TGTGCCAGCAGTCGGATTGCCGGGACAGCTACCTACGAGCAGTACTTC. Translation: CASSRIAGTATYEQYF.

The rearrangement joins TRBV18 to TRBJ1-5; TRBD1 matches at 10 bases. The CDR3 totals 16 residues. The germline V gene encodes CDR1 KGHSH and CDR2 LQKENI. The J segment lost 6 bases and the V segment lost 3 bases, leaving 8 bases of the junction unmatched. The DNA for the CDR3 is TGTGCCAGCTCACCGCCCGGGACAGGGGACGCTCAGCCCCAGCATTTT. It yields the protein CASSPPGTGDAQPQHF.

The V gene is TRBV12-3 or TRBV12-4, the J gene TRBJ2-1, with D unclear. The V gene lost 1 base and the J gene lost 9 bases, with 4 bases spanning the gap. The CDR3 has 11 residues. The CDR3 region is CASSLGGEQFF. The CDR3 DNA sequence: TGTGCCAGCAGTTTAGGAGGTGAGCAGTTCTTC.